A single sample is the source of the 10 T cell receptor beta chains below, sequenced in a study of blood T cell repertoires in COVID-19. The assay was immunoSEQ multiplex PCR, and TCRdb's table has in-frame clones only and misses some. The sample has roughly 48,000 clones, more than 85% seen once. Sequenced: peripheral blood. These receptors originate from a man aged 60 to 69 with COVID-19, enrolled during active disease.

The genes are TRBV27 and TRBJ1-2; D not resolved. Germline V gives CDR1 MNHEY, CDR2 SMNVEV (reference sequence). The V and J ends lost 5 bases and 8 bases respectively, with 21 bases between them. This CDR3 has 15 amino acids. CDR3 nucleotides: TGTGCCAGCAGTCTAATTGCGCGGGGTCTAGGGGGCTACACCTTC. Amino acids: CASSLIARGLGGYTF.

The chain carries TRBV7-2 and TRBJ2-1; 8 nucleotides align to TRBD2. Per the germline V gene, CDR1 is SGHTA and CDR2 is FQGNSA. Trimming at V came to 3 bases and at J to 4 bases, leaving 5 bases not matched to a gene. The CDR3 has 15 residues. CDR3 region: CASSFELAEYNEQFF. The CDR3, as DNA: TGTGCCAGCAGCTTTGAACTAGCGGAATACAATGAGCAGTTCTTC.

With respect to this clone: The junction and the germline gene differ at one end; a read error may be behind it. The chain combines TRBV7-9 with TRBJ2-4, with 11 nucleotides matching TRBD1. The CDR3 length is 12 residues. Germline V gene sequence: CDR1 SEHNR, CDR2 FQNEAQ (reference sequence). The CDR3 reads CASSLGQGGSVF. CDR3 DNA sequence: TGTGCCAGCAGCTTGGGACAGGGGGGATCAGTCTTC.

The chain uses TRBV21-1 and TRBJ2-2; TRBD2 is the table's D call, not checked against the DNA. TRBV21-1 is a known pseudogene. The CDR3 sequence is 14 residues long. CDR3 in amino acids: CASRSLAYTGELFF. The CDR3 DNA reads as TGTGCCAGCAGATCGCTAGCGTACACCGGGGAGCTGTTTTTT.

The chain recombines TRBV24-1 with TRBJ2-1; 9 bases are a match to TRBD1. Unmatched junction bases numbered 11, after V lost 3 bases and J lost 9 bases. Germline V gene sequence: CDR1 KGHDR, CDR2 SFDVKD. The CDR3 spans 16 residues. CDR3 sequence reads: CATSDLGQGGSVEQFF. The CDR3 DNA follows: TGTGCCACCAGTGATCTGGGACAGGGAGGGTCGGTTGAGCAGTTCTTC.

J is TRBJ1-1 and V is TRBV27; D remains ambiguous. Trimming stripped 2 bases from V and 1 base from J, with 5 bases between. The CDR3 sequence is 13 residues long. The germline V gene has CDR1 MNHEY and CDR2 SMNVEV (reference sequence). The CDR3 DNA reads as TGTGCCAGCAGTTTACAGGAGAACACTGAAGCTTTCTTT. It specifies CASSLQENTEAFF.

The rearrangement joins TRBV6-2 or TRBV6-3 to TRBJ2-7; 8 nucleotides match TRBD2. The CDR3 totals 15 residues. The trim removed 5 bases at V and 5 bases at J, leaving 11 bases unmatched. Per germline, CDR1 MNHEY and CDR2 SVGEGT. In nucleotides, the CDR3 is TGTGCCAGCAGTCCGTCTAGCGGGCCTTATAACGAGCAGTACTTC. Its translation: CASSPSSGPYNEQYF.

This clone was found once. The chain is built from TRBV4-1 and TRBJ1-2; the D is unclear. The V gene lost 2 bases and the J gene lost 4 bases, with 14 bases spanning the gap. The CDR3 loop spans 15 amino acids. CDR1 and CDR2 (germline): MGHRA, YSYEKL. The CDR3 sequence is CASSQLGGPVYGYTF. DNA for the CDR3: TGCGCCAGCAGCCAATTAGGAGGGCCGGTCTATGGCTACACCTTC.

V is TRBV27 and J is TRBJ2-1, with D perhaps TRBD1 (6 bases). The CDR3 runs to 13 residues. CDR1 and CDR2 (germline): MNHEY, SMNVEV (reference sequence). V lost 3 bases and J lost 6, with 9 bases in between. The CDR3: CASSFPGVNEQFF. In nucleotides, the CDR3 is TGTGCCAGCAGTTTCCCAGGGGTCAATGAGCAGTTCTTC.

CDR3 DNA: TGTGCCAGCTCACCACCGCGTCCGCGTTCCTACGAGCAGTACTTC. Its translation is CASSPPRPRSYEQYF. The rearrangement uses TRBV18 and TRBJ2-7; D gene uncertain. V lost 0 bases and J 1 base, leaving 10 bases between the germline ends. The CDR3 runs to 15 residues. Germline CDR1 reads KGHSH; CDR2 reads LQKENI.